This T cell receptor beta chain originates from a study of control samples from healthy donors and cancer patients. Sequenced by immunoSEQ multiplex PCR; TCRdb stores in-frame clones only, minus some. The sample lists approximately 150,000 clones, 92% occurring once. The CDR3 runs 16 residues. V shed 5 bases, J shed 7 bases, and the junction held 7 bases outside the gene matches. Germline V gene lookup returns CDR1 MNHEY and CDR2 SMNVEV (reference sequence). V usage is TRBV27 and J usage is TRBJ2-1; TRBD2 matches at 14 bases. The sequence derives from a woman in her thirties in good health. Sequencing used blood. CDR3 nucleotides: TGTGCCAGCAGTCAAGCGACTAGCGGGAGGGCAAATGAGCAGTTCTTC. This translates into CASSQATSGRANEQFF.